This TCR beta chain was retrieved from a study of blood T cell repertoires in COVID-19. The assay was immunoSEQ multiplex PCR, and TCRdb's table has in-frame clones only and misses some. The table lists 470,000 or so clones, about 85% of them singletons, with approximately 2% in the top ten. This CDR3 has 11 residues. V was clipped by 6 bases and J by 6 bases, with 9 bases between them. CDR1 and CDR2 (germline): SQVTM, ANQGSEA. The chain couples TRBV29-1 to TRBJ2-1; no clear D gene. The source material was PBMCs or T cells enriched from blood (not recorded which). The source of this sequence is a woman in her late teens or twenties with acute COVID-19. This chain's CDR3 is CSVLSPNEQFF. CDR3 nucleotides: TGCAGCGTCCTATCCCCCAATGAGCAGTTCTTC.